This T cell receptor (beta chain) was recovered during a study of human T cells and chemical hapten exposure. Points from the study as a whole: Higher patch test scores went with higher counts of PT1 expanded TCRs.

About this clonotype itself: The target antigen is unknown.

Indicated time point: pre-sensitization, week 0. Treatment defined: therapeutic diphenylcyclopropenone sensitization with weekly scalp DPC. CDR3 length equals 14 residues. The germline V gene has CDR1 DFQATT and CDR2 SNEGSKA (reference sequence). The ends were cut back, 0 bases at V and 4 bases at J, with 12 bases in the middle. Per the study methods: Across samples, TCR counts had a median of about 100,000 and ranged from about 20,000 to 750,000. TCRdb reanalysed the RACE reads using MiXCR and keeps one entry per CDR3 protein. The V and J calls shown here were made by TCRdb, not taken from the authors' results. The repertoire has under 45,000 distinct CDR3 sequences, roughly 10% of them found once; the top ten carry approximately 5.9%.

The receptor's source is a young man with alopecia areata. Some clones in this sample may be carry-over from other donors' samples. This chain links TRBV20-1 with TRBJ1-2; tentatively, D is TRBD1 (5 bases). Sequencing used whole blood, obtained in connection with sensitization to the hapten diphenylcyclopropenone (DPC). CDR3 coding DNA: TGCAGTGCTAGAGAAGAACAGGCGAGCTATGGCTACACCTTC. Translated, it gives CSAREEQASYGYTF.